The clone carrying this T cell receptor beta chain has a single count. The record originates from a study of blood T cell repertoires in COVID-19. Background on the study: From the United States, Italy and Spain came samples of acute and convalescent COVID-19.

The method was immunoSEQ multiplex PCR; TCRdb's version includes in-frame clones alone and lacks a portion of them. The sample includes more than 70,000 clones, around three quarters of them seen just once. With 7 bases clipped from V and 7 bases from J, the junction kept 7 bases outside the gene matches. The CDR3 loop spans 15 amino acids. Germline V gene data show CDR1 as MNHEY and CDR2 as SVGAGI. The specimen was peripheral blood. This chain connects TRBV6-5 to TRBJ2-2, with 12 bases fitting TRBD2. This TCR was sampled from a woman in her 70s with acute or convalescent COVID-19. CDR3 nucleotides: TGTGCCAGCAATCAACTAGCGGGAGGAATCGGGGAGCTGTTTTTT. Residues: CASNQLAGGIGELFF.